These 30 T cell receptor beta chains were sequenced from one sample in a study of CD8+ T cells in alopecia areata (dated by TCRdb to 2016 to 2019). Libraries came from the immunoSEQ multiplex PCR assay. RNA was extracted from all samples and reverse transcribed into cDNA, which served as template for TCR sequencing. The table comes from immuneACCESS by way of TCRdb, which keeps in-frame sequences with V and J called. Part of the clones is missing from these tables; in studies checked, under half for an unresolved V gene and the rest for unknown reasons. A total of 150,000 or so clones appear in this sample, 80% to 90% of them only once. Of the sample, roughly 16% is held by the ten largest clones. The time point label, read with the paper, signifies: baseline before oral tofacitinib. The starting material was CD8+ T cells sorted from blood, obtained at week 0. The receptors come from a human donor with alopecia areata.

This chain uses TRBV25-1 with TRBJ2-2; D ambiguous. The CDR3 length is 13 residues. The germline V gene has CDR1 MGHDK and CDR2 SYGVNS. V shed 10 bases and J shed 7 bases, with 16 bases lying between them. The CDR3 DNA reads TGTGCCACTCAAAGGCCGGACGTCGGGGAGCTGTTTTTT. Translating it yields CATQRPDVGELFF.

This chain links TRBV27 with TRBJ2-2, with 8 bases identical to TRBD1. This CDR3 is 15 amino acids long. Trimming cost V 2 bases and J 2 bases; bases outside gene matches: 1. Germline V gene lookup returns CDR1 MNHEY and CDR2 SMNVEV (reference sequence). The CDR3: CASSLQGANTGELFF. For the CDR3, the DNA is TGTGCCAGCAGTTTACAGGGGGCTAACACCGGGGAGCTGTTTTTT.

The genes are TRBV6-6 and TRBJ2-1, with D tentatively TRBD2 (7 bases). Germline CDR1 and CDR2: MNHNY and SVGAGI (reference sequence). The CDR3 contains 16 residues. V gave up 2 bases and J gave up 7 bases, with 18 bases separating them. The CDR3 coding sequence is TGTGCCAGCAGTTACGTCTCGGGGGGCTTCGGGAATGAGCAGTTCTTC. It specifies CASSYVSGGFGNEQFF.

CDR3 coding DNA: TGCAGCGGTGGGACCGAATACGAGCAGTACTTC. The encoded protein is CSGGTEYEQYF. This chain uses TRBV29-1 with TRBJ2-7, with D perhaps being TRBD1 or TRBD2 (5 bases each). The CDR3 is 11 residues long. From germline, CDR1 is SQVTM and CDR2 ANQGSEA. V lost 7 bases and J 4 bases, leaving 11 bases between the germline ends.

The chain employs TRBV11-2 and TRBJ2-3; D not resolved. CDR3 length: 16 residues. Germline V gene data show CDR1 as SGHAT and CDR2 as FQNNGV. The V and J ends lost 5 bases and 2 bases respectively, with 17 bases between them. CDR3: CASSTSVMTLTDTQYF. As DNA, the CDR3 is TGTGCCAGCAGCACGTCCGTGATGACACTCACAGATACGCAGTATTTT.

The gene calls are TRBV14 and TRBJ2-1; 16 bases line up with TRBD2. Losses at the gene ends were 5 bases for V and 4 bases for J; bases not matched to a gene: 2. The CDR3 is made up of 16 amino acids. Germline-derived CDR1 and CDR2 are SGHDN and FVKESK. The CDR3 region is CASSWGLAGGYNEQFF. CDR3 nucleotide sequence: TGTGCCAGCAGCTGGGGACTAGCGGGAGGGTACAATGAGCAGTTCTTC.

The chain links TRBV29-1 to TRBJ2-6; D gene uncertain. Germline assignment: CDR1 SQVTM and CDR2 ANQGSEA. This CDR3 has 15 residues. The V end was cut by 5 bases, the J end by 0 bases, with 11 bases between. The DNA for the CDR3 is TGCAGCGTTAGTATCAGCTCCTCTGGGGCCAACGTCCTGACTTTC. The encoded protein is CSVSISSSGANVLTF.

The rearrangement links TRBV5-1 to TRBJ2-6; D is uncertain. The CDR3 length is 18 residues. V lost 0 bases and J lost 0, with 13 bases in between. CDR1 and CDR2 (germline): SGHRS, YFSETQ. The CDR3 DNA reads as TGCGCCAGCAGCTTGGAGTCAGCCACACTCTCTGGGGCCAACGTCCTGACTTTC. The encoded protein is CASSLESATLSGANVLTF.

V is TRBV4-1 and J is TRBJ2-1; the match to TRBD1 covers 11 bases. The CDR3 contains 17 residues. CDR1 and CDR2 from the germline V gene are MGHRA and YSYEKL. J lost 9 bases, V lost 1 base, and 11 bases had no gene match. For the CDR3, the DNA is TGCGCCAGCAGCCAAGGTTTAATCGGACAGGGGGCCGGTGAGCAGTTCTTC. Protein: CASSQGLIGQGAGEQFF.

The chain has TRBV30 and TRBJ2-3, with TRBD2 matching 9 bases. Trimming at V came to 1 base and at J to 5 bases, leaving 4 bases not matched to a gene. Germline values: CDR1 GTSNPN, CDR2 SVGIG (reference sequence). CDR3 length: 14 amino acids. This CDR3 reads CAWSGTSAIDTQYF. In DNA form, the CDR3 reads TGTGCCTGGAGTGGGACTAGCGCAATAGATACGCAGTATTTT.

The CDR3 DNA reads as TGCGCCAGCAGCTTATTTTCTGAACAGGCCGGGGAGCTGTTTTTT. Amino acid sequence: CASSLFSEQAGELFF. V gene TRBV5-1 combines with J gene TRBJ2-2, with a tentative D call TRBD1 (5 bases). The CDR3 is 15 residues long. The V end lost 2 bases, the J end lost 6 bases, and 14 bases lay between the germline ends. Per germline, CDR1 SGHRS and CDR2 YFSETQ.

The chain combines TRBV4-1 with TRBJ2-7; D not resolved. Germline V lookup: CDR1 MGHRA, CDR2 YSYEKL. This CDR3 spans 17 amino acids. Trimming stripped 1 base from V and 2 bases from J, with 18 bases between. In DNA, the CDR3 is TGCGCCAGCAGCCAAGTTAAGAGTGACGCTTATGCCTACGAGCAGTACTTC. Translation: CASSQVKSDAYAYEQYF.

The CDR3 region is CASSERGQTGELFF. In DNA, the CDR3 is TGTGCCAGCAGTGAGCGAGGACAGACCGGGGAGCTGTTTTTT. The chain carries TRBV6-1 and TRBJ2-2, with D possibly TRBD1 on 6 matching bases. V lost 3 bases and J 5 bases, leaving 10 bases between the germline ends. The CDR3 is made up of 14 amino acids. CDR1 is MNHNS and CDR2 is SASEGT in the germline V gene.

The chain is built from TRBV18 and TRBJ2-7; no reliable D call. The germline V and J ends were trimmed by 0 bases and 3 bases, with 6 bases remaining between them. Germline lookup yields CDR1 KGHSH and CDR2 LQKENI. The CDR3 extends over 13 amino acids. The CDR3 loop is CASSPPRIYEQYF. The CDR3 DNA is TGTGCCAGCTCACCACCGAGAATCTACGAGCAGTACTTC.

The J gene is TRBJ2-7, the V gene TRBV5-1; D unclear. Germline CDR1 reads SGHRS; CDR2 reads YFSETQ. This CDR3 contains 15 residues. Trimming took off 0 bases at V and 4 bases at J, with 14 bases between the two ends. CDR3 in amino acids: CASSLGQSVEYEQYF. The DNA for the CDR3 is TGCGCCAGCAGCTTGGGTCAGTCGGTGGAATACGAGCAGTACTTC.

J is TRBJ2-1 and V is TRBV12-5, with D possibly being TRBD2 (5 bases). V shed 7 bases and J shed 13 bases, with 14 bases lying between them. Germline assignment: CDR1 LGHNT and CDR2 FRNRAP. This CDR3 contains 11 residues. The CDR3 is CASAGVGVQFF. The CDR3 DNA reads as TGTGCTAGTGCCGGGGTCGGCGTCCAGTTCTTC.

The chain couples TRBV30 to TRBJ2-7; the match to TRBD2 covers 7 bases. The CDR3 is 13 residues long. J gave up 5 bases and V 0 bases, and 4 bases lay outside the gene matches. CDR1 and CDR2 (germline): GTSNPN, SVGIG (reference sequence). Written as DNA, the CDR3 is TGTGCCTGGAGTGTACTTGGGGGGGACGAGCAGTACTTC. Protein product: CAWSVLGGDEQYF.

As to this clone: The same CDR3 can be traced to other DNA sequences in this sample. The chain joins TRBV11-2 to TRBJ2-1; D is unclear. The CDR3 length is 13 residues. V was shortened by 1 base and J by 3 bases, with 4 bases between the two germline ends. Germline CDR1 and CDR2: SGHAT and FQNNGV. Here the CDR3 reads CASSLVDYNEQFF. DNA for the CDR3: TGTGCCAGCAGCTTAGTAGACTACAATGAGCAGTTCTTC.

The V gene is TRBV5-4, the J gene TRBJ2-7; 10 nucleotides line up with TRBD1. Germline CDR1 is SGHNT and CDR2 is YYREEE (reference sequence). The CDR3 consists of 15 residues. V was pared by 5 bases and J by 3 bases, with 8 bases of the junction left unmatched. CDR3 sequence reads: CASRRGQGSVYEQYF. CDR3 in DNA: TGTGCCAGCAGGCGGGGACAGGGGAGCGTCTACGAGCAGTACTTC.

V usage is TRBV5-5 and J usage is TRBJ2-1; 7 nucleotides line up with TRBD2. V shed 0 bases and J 7 bases; nucleotides not matched to a gene: 7. The CDR3 has 15 amino acids. Germline V lookup: CDR1 SGHKS, CDR2 YYEKEE (reference sequence). CDR3 coding DNA: TGTGCCAGCAGCTTGGGGGAGGGCCTCCGGAATGAGCAGTTCTTC. Its translation: CASSLGEGLRNEQFF.

This clone was observed a single time. The chain is built from TRBV7-9 and TRBJ2-2; no clear D gene. V lost 5 bases to trimming and J lost 3 bases, with 13 bases between them. There are 15 residues in the CDR3. The germline V gene encodes CDR1 SEHNR and CDR2 FQNEAQ (reference sequence). CDR3 loop: CASSPGEIDTGELFF. DNA of the CDR3: TGTGCCAGCAGCCCCGGAGAGATTGACACCGGGGAGCTGTTTTTT.

The chain carries TRBV4-1 and TRBJ2-1; D remains ambiguous. This CDR3 has 13 residues. The germline V gene encodes CDR1 MGHRA and CDR2 YSYEKL. V was pared by 5 bases and J by 2 bases, with 7 bases between. CDR3 protein: CASSDRTYNEQFF. The DNA for the CDR3 is TGCGCCAGCAGCGACCGGACCTACAATGAGCAGTTCTTC.

The V call is TRBV14, the J call TRBJ2-2; D ambiguous. V lost 2 bases to trimming and J lost 9 bases, with 13 bases between them. The CDR3 runs to 14 residues. Germline V gene sequence: CDR1 SGHDN, CDR2 FVKESK. DNA of the CDR3: TGTGCCAGCAGCCAAAAGTCGAAGAGGTGGGAGCTGTTTTTT. Translated: CASSQKSKRWELFF.

The chain has TRBV29-1 and TRBJ2-1, with 7 bases that match TRBD1. Germline V gives CDR1 SQVTM, CDR2 ANQGSEA. J was trimmed by 2 bases and V by 1 base; bases with no gene match: 5. The CDR3 extends over 15 amino acids. CDR3 amino acids: CSVEAPGTAYNEQFF. In DNA form, the CDR3 reads TGCAGCGTTGAAGCCCCCGGGACAGCCTACAATGAGCAGTTCTTC.

CDR3 protein: CASKVGNGEQFF. The CDR3 DNA sequence: TGTGCCAGCAAGGTGGGGAATGGTGAGCAGTTCTTC. J is TRBJ2-1 and V is TRBV7-9; D not resolved. Germline V CDR1 and CDR2: SEHNR, FQNEAQ (reference sequence). Trimming took off 7 bases at V and 9 bases at J, with 13 bases between the two ends. CDR3 length equals 12 residues.

This chain uses TRBV5-1 with TRBJ2-1; TRBD1 matches 7 bases. CDR3 length: 12 amino acids. Per the germline V gene, CDR1 is SGHRS and CDR2 is YFSETQ. V trimming: 3 bases; J trimming: 7 bases; junction bases outside the gene matches: 1. The CDR3 region is CASSSQGNEQFF. CDR3 sequence (DNA): TGCGCCAGCAGCTCACAGGGGAATGAGCAGTTCTTC.

V usage is TRBV28 and J usage is TRBJ1-1; weak D call: TRBD1 (6 bases). The germline V gene has CDR1 MDHEN and CDR2 SYDVKM. Trimming left V 5 bases short and J 1 base short, with 8 bases between. The CDR3 length is 13 residues. CDR3 sequence: CASSPGQNTEAFF. CDR3 nucleotides: TGTGCCAGCAGTCCGGGACAGAACACTGAAGCTTTCTTT.

V is TRBV13 and J is TRBJ2-7, with 7 bases fitting TRBD1. Trimming took 5 bases from V and 3 from J; bases not matched to a gene: 7. This CDR3 is 14 amino acids long. Germline assignment: CDR1 PRHDT and CDR2 FYEKMQ (reference sequence). The CDR3 DNA reads as TGTGCCAGCAGCGCGGACAGGCGGAACTACGAGCAGTACTTC. Its translation is CASSADRRNYEQYF. The full variable domain, with the rest looked up from reference TRBV13 and TRBJ2-7, is AAGVIQSPRHLIKEKRETATLKCYPIPRHDTVYWYQQGPGQDPQFLISFYEKMQSDKGSIPDRFSAQQFSDYHSELNMSSLELGDSALYFCASSADRRNYEQYFGPGTRLTVT.

The V call is TRBV6-4, the J call TRBJ2-3; the D is unclear. V lost 2 bases, J lost 2 bases, and 8 bases lay in between. The CDR3 is 14 residues long. The V gene's germline CDR1 is MRHNA and CDR2 SNTAGT. CDR3 sequence reads: CASSDRAHTDTQYF. In DNA form, the CDR3 reads TGTGCCAGCAGTGACAGGGCACACACAGATACGCAGTATTTT.

V gene TRBV27 combines with J gene TRBJ2-2; tentative D call: TRBD2 (6 bases). From germline, CDR1 is MNHEY and CDR2 SMNVEV (reference sequence). Trimming took off 2 bases at V and 3 bases at J, with 13 bases between the two ends. CDR3 length: 16 residues. CDR3 residues: CASSLRGGVYTGELFF. CDR3 bases: TGTGCCAGCAGTTTACGGGGCGGGGTTTACACCGGGGAGCTGTTTTTT.